Shown below are 27 T cell receptor beta chains from a single sample sequenced in a study of blood T cell repertoires in COVID-19. Profiling relied on immunoSEQ multiplex PCR, and the TCRdb table lists in-frame clones only, not all of them. There are roughly 32,000 clones in the sample; 60% to 80% occur only once, and 14% to 15% lies in the top ten. Material: peripheral blood. These receptor sequences come from a man older than 75 with active or convalescent COVID-19.

The rearrangement links TRBV19 to TRBJ2-7, with 11 bases aligning to TRBD2. CDR3 length: 15 residues. Germline CDR1 and CDR2: LNHDA and SQIVND (reference sequence). The trim removed 4 bases at V and 0 bases at J, leaving 2 bases unmatched. For the CDR3, the DNA is TGTGCCAGTAGTAGTACTAGCGGGAGCTCCTACGAGCAGTACTTC. Protein: CASSSTSGSSYEQYF.

This chain uses TRBV3-1 (or the pseudogene TRBV3-2) with TRBJ2-7; no firm D call. Per the germline V gene, CDR1 is LGHDT and CDR2 is YNNKEL (reference sequence). The CDR3 contains 15 residues. Trimming removed 1 base at V and 7 bases at J, with 17 bases between. The chain's CDR3 is CASSQGSNSIIEQYF. The DNA of the CDR3 is TGTGCCAGCAGCCAAGGAAGCAACAGTATTATTGAGCAGTACTTC.

J is TRBJ1-2 and V is TRBV28; unclear D gene. The CDR3 contains 14 residues. Germline V CDR1 and CDR2: MDHEN, SYDVKM. V gave up 5 bases and J gave up 2 bases, with 12 bases separating them. CDR3 coding DNA: TGTGCCAGCAGTCGGCAGGCCTTCAACTATGGCTACACCTTC. It encodes CASSRQAFNYGYTF.

The DNA for the CDR3 is TGTGCCAGCAGTCGTTACTCCTATAATTCACCCCTCCACTTT. Translation gives CASSRYSYNSPLHF. The chain carries TRBV28 and TRBJ1-6; no clear D gene. This CDR3 has 14 amino acids. The germline CDR1 and CDR2 sequences are MDHEN and SYDVKM. Deletions cut 5 bases from V and 0 bases from J, with 5 bases between.

This clone appeared a single time. The chain recombines TRBV6-5 with TRBJ2-7; D remains unclear. Germline V gene data show CDR1 as MNHEY and CDR2 as SVGAGI. V dropped 3 bases and J dropped 9 bases, with 21 bases sitting between them. This CDR3 is built from 15 residues. CDR3 sequence: CASSYFGGNYERQYF. The DNA for the CDR3 is TGTGCCAGCAGTTATTTTGGCGGAAACTACGAGCGGCAGTACTTC.

V and J are TRBV23-1 and TRBJ1-2, with 7 positions matching TRBD1. TRBV23-1 is reported as an ORF; its role is uncertain. After removal of 1 base from V and 5 bases from J, the junction contained 19 bases not matched to a gene. The CDR3 covers 19 residues. In nucleotides, the CDR3 is TGCGCCAGCAGTCAATTGGGTCGTTCCGACAGGGCTTCTTCTTATGGCTACACCTTC. This translates into CASSQLGRSDRASSYGYTF.

The chain uses TRBV24-1 and TRBJ2-7; 7 bases map to TRBD2. Trimming cost V 4 bases and J 0 bases; bases outside gene matches: 5. Germline V gene sequence: CDR1 KGHDR, CDR2 SFDVKD. The CDR3 is 15 residues long. The CDR3 DNA reads as TGTGCCACCAGTGAGGCGGGAGAGTTCTCCTACGAGCAGTACTTC. Translated: CATSEAGEFSYEQYF.

The chain recombines TRBV2 with TRBJ1-6; D not certain. The CDR3 spans 15 residues. CDR1 SNHLY and CDR2 FYNNEI come from the germline V gene. Trimming took 6 bases from V and 3 from J, leaving 12 bases between them. The chain's CDR3 is CASSSTENYNSPLHF. The CDR3 DNA reads TGTGCCAGCAGCTCGACTGAGAACTATAATTCACCCCTCCACTTT.

The chain uses TRBV2 and TRBJ2-1; 8 bases map to TRBD2. CDR1 SNHLY and CDR2 FYNNEI come from the germline V gene. The CDR3 is made up of 16 amino acids. After removal of 5 bases from V and 4 bases from J, the junction contained 10 bases not matched to a gene. The DNA for the CDR3 is TGTGCCAGCAGTCGGGGACTAGTCGACGCTTACAATGAGCAGTTCTTC. Residues: CASSRGLVDAYNEQFF.

The CDR3 DNA is TGCGCCAGCAGCCAAGATCTCCAGGGGGCGCTGGGCTACACCTTC. This translates into CASSQDLQGALGYTF. This chain connects TRBV4-1 to TRBJ1-2; 8 positions agree with TRBD1. Germline loops: CDR1 MGHRA, CDR2 YSYEKL. This CDR3 spans 15 amino acids. V trimming: 0 bases; J trimming: 8 bases; junction bases outside the gene matches: 8.

This chain connects TRBV7-2 to TRBJ2-3; possible D gene TRBD2, 7 bases. Germline V gene data show CDR1 as SGHTA and CDR2 as FQGNSA. The CDR3 has 16 amino acids. V was pared by 5 bases and J by 1 base, with 16 bases between. Here the CDR3 DNA reads TGTGCCAGCAGCCGGTGGGGAGGGGGGGGCACAGATACGCAGTATTTT. Amino acid sequence: CASSRWGGGGTDTQYF.

V is TRBV9 and J is TRBJ2-1; 8 bases are shared with TRBD2. This CDR3 comprises 16 residues. CDR1 is SGDLS and CDR2 is YYNGEE in the germline V gene. Trimming at V came to 2 bases and at J to 7 bases, leaving 11 bases not matched to a gene. CDR3 DNA sequence: TGTGCCAGCAGCGTGTACGGAGCGGGAGACAGGAATGAGCAGTTCTTC. Amino acid sequence: CASSVYGAGDRNEQFF. The full variable domain, with the rest looked up from reference TRBV9 and TRBJ2-1, is DSGVTQTPKHLITATGQRVTLRCSPRSGDLSVYWYQQSLDQGLQFLIQYYNGEERAKGNILERFSAQQFPDLHSELNLSSLELGDSALYFCASSVYGAGDRNEQFFGPGTRLTVL.

The table lists this clone with a count of one. The chain links TRBV24-1 to TRBJ2-5, with 8 bases aligning to TRBD1. V lost 3 bases to trimming and J lost 4 bases; unmatched junction nucleotides: 12. CDR3 size: 17 residues. CDR1 is KGHDR and CDR2 is SFDVKD in the germline V gene. The DNA for the CDR3 is TGTGCCACCAGTGATCGCCAACACGACAGGGGACGAGAGACCCAGTACTTC. The encoded protein is CATSDRQHDRGRETQYF.

The CDR3 protein is CASMTGLDQPQHF. Here the CDR3 DNA reads TGCGCCAGCATGACAGGGTTAGATCAGCCCCAGCATTTT. The rearrangement uses TRBV5-1 and TRBJ1-5; 7 bases fit TRBD1. The CDR3 loop spans 13 amino acids. The V gene end was trimmed by 6 bases and the J gene end by 5 bases; junction bases not matched to a gene: 5. CDR1 is SGHRS, CDR2 YFSETQ, per germline.

The V and J genes are TRBV3-1 (or the pseudogene TRBV3-2) and TRBJ2-7; 8 bases are shared with TRBD1. This CDR3 contains 15 residues. Germline V gene data show CDR1 as LGHDT and CDR2 as YNNKEL (reference sequence). Unmatched junction bases numbered 8, after V lost 5 bases and J lost 2 bases. CDR3 nucleotides: TGTGCCAGCAGCTCTCGGACAGGGCGACCCTACGAGCAGTACTTC. This sequence encodes CASSSRTGRPYEQYF.

This clone showed up just once. The chain links TRBV19 to TRBJ1-6, with TRBD1 matching over 7 bases. Trimming cost V 6 bases and J 7 bases; bases outside gene matches: 6. Germline loops: CDR1 LNHDA, CDR2 SQIVND (reference sequence). This CDR3 contains 14 residues. The CDR3 DNA is TGTGCCAGTAGGCCGGGACAGCGGAATTCACCCCTCCACTTT. This gives the protein CASRPGQRNSPLHF.

The V call is TRBV13, the J call TRBJ2-3, with 13 bases identical to TRBD2. Germline CDR1 and CDR2: PRHDT and FYEKMQ (reference sequence). This CDR3 is 14 amino acids long. J gave up 9 bases and V 4 bases, and 4 bases lay outside the gene matches. In DNA, the CDR3 is TGTGCCAGCAGCTCCGGACTAGCGGGAGTAACGCAGTATTTT. It yields the protein CASSSGLAGVTQYF.

This rearrangement joins TRBV19 to TRBJ2-5; D is unclear. Deletions cut 10 bases from V and 3 bases from J, with 12 bases between. Germline V gene sequence: CDR1 LNHDA, CDR2 SQIVND (reference sequence). The length of the CDR3 is 12 residues. CDR3 amino acids: CATRQGKETQYF. The CDR3 nucleotides read TGTGCCACCAGACAAGGAAAAGAGACCCAGTACTTC.

The rearrangement links TRBV4-3 to TRBJ2-1; TRBD2 matches at 11 bases. CDR3 length: 17 residues. The J segment lost 7 bases and the V segment lost 0 bases, leaving 8 bases of the junction unmatched. Germline assignment: CDR1 LGHNA and CDR2 YSLEER. The CDR3, as DNA: TGCGCCAGCAGCCAAGATCCCGGGACTAGCGGAGGGAATGAGCAGTTCTTC. Translating gives CASSQDPGTSGGNEQFF.

This clone showed up just once. The genes are TRBV7-9 and TRBJ1-3; D is possibly TRBD1 (5 bases). The CDR3 covers 15 residues. Trimming cost V 1 base and J 4 bases, with 11 bases left between them. Germline assignment: CDR1 SEHNR and CDR2 FQNEAQ (reference sequence). As DNA, the CDR3 is TGTGCCAGCAGCTTAGGAGACAGCAGGGGAAACACCATATATTTT. Translated: CASSLGDSRGNTIYF.

The J gene is TRBJ1-1, the V gene TRBV2; maybe TRBD1 (6 bases). V dropped 2 bases and J dropped 5 bases, with 15 bases sitting between them. The CDR3 contains 15 residues. Germline V gives CDR1 SNHLY, CDR2 FYNNEI. CDR3 bases: TGTGCCAGCAGTGAATTTCGGGGGGCAGGGACTGAAGCTTTCTTT. Encoded protein: CASSEFRGAGTEAFF.

This rearrangement joins TRBV5-1 to TRBJ1-2; possibly TRBD1 for D (6 bases). V lost 4 bases, J lost 7 bases, and 14 bases lay in between. The CDR3 contains 13 residues. CDR1 is SGHRS, CDR2 YFSETQ, per germline. As DNA, the CDR3 is TGCGCCAGCAGCGGAACAGGGTTCGTTGGCTACACCTTC. This encodes CASSGTGFVGYTF.

This clone turned up a few times. The J gene is TRBJ2-7, the V gene TRBV28; 7 nucleotides line up with TRBD2. With V trimmed by 2 bases and J by 2 bases, 21 bases remained unmatched. The V gene's germline CDR1 is MDHEN and CDR2 SYDVKM. The length of the CDR3 is 20 residues. The CDR3 sequence: CASSLSYGTSEGLSPYEQYF. CDR3 nucleotide sequence: TGTGCCAGCAGTTTAAGTTACGGCACTAGCGAGGGACTTTCCCCCTACGAGCAGTACTTC.

This clone was seen a few times. The chain uses TRBV11-2 and TRBJ2-7, with TRBD1 identical over 10 bases. The CDR3 totals 14 residues. V lost 8 bases and J lost 7; bases outside the gene matches: 11. Germline CDR1 SGHAT, CDR2 FQNNGV. The CDR3 nucleotides read TGTGCCAGCGCCGAGGGGACAGGGGCGGGTGAGCAGTACTTC. Its translation is CASAEGTGAGEQYF.

The table lists this clone with a few counts. The rearrangement links TRBV29-1 to TRBJ2-2; tentatively, D is TRBD2 (5 bases). Germline CDR1 is SQVTM and CDR2 is ANQGSEA. The ends were cut back, 6 bases at V and 4 bases at J, with 15 bases in the middle. This CDR3 has 14 amino acids. The CDR3 DNA reads TGCAGCGTCCGGGAAGGTAGCCGCACCGGGGAGCTGTTTTTT. Protein sequence: CSVREGSRTGELFF.

The V and J genes are TRBV28 and TRBJ1-5; D gene uncertain. V lost 5 bases and J 4 bases, leaving 3 bases between the germline ends. Germline V lookup: CDR1 MDHEN, CDR2 SYDVKM. The CDR3 runs to 11 residues. Written as DNA, the CDR3 is TGTGCCAGCAGTCTAAATCAGCCCCAGCATTTT. Translation gives CASSLNQPQHF.

This clone was detected a few times. The chain carries TRBV3-1 (or the pseudogene TRBV3-2) and TRBJ2-7; D gene uncertain. CDR3 length: 15 residues. Germline CDR1 LGHDT, CDR2 YNNKEL (reference sequence). Trimming removed 1 base from V and 2 bases from J, with 12 bases in between. For the CDR3, the DNA is TGTGCCAGCAGCCAAGCGGGTATCGGAACCTACGAGCAGTACTTC. It is translated as CASSQAGIGTYEQYF.